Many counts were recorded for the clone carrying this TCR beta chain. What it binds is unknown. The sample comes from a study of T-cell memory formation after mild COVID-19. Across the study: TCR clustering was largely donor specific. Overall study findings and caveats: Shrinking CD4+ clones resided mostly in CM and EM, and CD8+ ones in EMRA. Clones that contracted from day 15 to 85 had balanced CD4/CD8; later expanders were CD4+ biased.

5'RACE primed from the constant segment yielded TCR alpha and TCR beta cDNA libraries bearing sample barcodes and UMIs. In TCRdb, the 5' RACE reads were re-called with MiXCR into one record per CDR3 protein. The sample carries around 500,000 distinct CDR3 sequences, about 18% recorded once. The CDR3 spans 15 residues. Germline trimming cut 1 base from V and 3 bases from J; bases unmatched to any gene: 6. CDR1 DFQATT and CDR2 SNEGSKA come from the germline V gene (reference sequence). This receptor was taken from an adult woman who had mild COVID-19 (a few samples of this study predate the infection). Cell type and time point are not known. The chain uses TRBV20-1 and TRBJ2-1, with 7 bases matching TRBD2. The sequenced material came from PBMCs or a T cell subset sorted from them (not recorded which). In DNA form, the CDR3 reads TGCAGTGCTAGAGCTAGACTAGCTGGCTACAATGAGCAGTTCTTC. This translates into CSARARLAGYNEQFF.